The entry below gives a single TCR beta chain sequence along with its context. The data were taken from a study of blood T cells in healthy people across ages. The CDR3 runs 17 residues. V lost 4 bases, J lost 2 bases, and 19 bases lay in between. The germline gives CDR1 ENHRY, CDR2 SYGVKD. A sample-barcoded 5' primer and a J-beta primer mix were used in a second PCR of about 7 to 12 cycles. Using its own MiXCR run on the 5' RACE reads, TCRdb lists one record per CDR3 protein. The table has roughly 1,500,000 distinct CDR3 sequences, about 35% seen once. The sequenced sample consisted of blood. The V and J genes are TRBV10-3 and TRBJ2-3; TRBD2 might be the D (5 bases). The sequence was collected from a woman aged 25 to 39 in good health. DNA for the CDR3: TGTGCCATCAGTGGGACCAGAGGGAGCGAGGACACAGATACGCAGTATTTT. Its protein is CAISGTRGSEDTDTQYF.